Sequencing of this TCR beta chain was carried out in a study of T cell responses to AZD1222 COVID-19 vaccine. The CDR3 length is 16 residues. Per germline, CDR1 SGHTA and CDR2 FQGTGA. V was trimmed by 5 bases and J by 0 bases, leaving 11 bases between them. Some clones are missing from TCRdb's copy, which holds only in-frame ones; the method was immunoSEQ multiplex PCR. The table has about 120,000 clones, just over 85% seen once; the top ten hold 17%. The sequence derives from an adult who received the AZD1222 COVID-19 vaccine. The source material was peripheral blood, sampled 28 days after the second AZD1222 dose. The V call is TRBV7-3, the J call TRBJ2-6, with D hard to call. CDR3 region: CASSPQVLSGANVLTF. The CDR3 DNA reads TGTGCCAGCAGCCCTCAAGTACTCTCTGGGGCCAACGTCCTGACTTTC.